There are a few counts of the clone carrying this TCR beta chain. In the original analysis: Using reference gene primer amplification, nucleated cell counts were estimated. Some clones are missing from TCRdb's copy, which holds only in-frame ones; the method was immunoSEQ multiplex PCR. Clonal size and the V and J genes are those of that table, whereas D and trimming came from the DNA. The sample holds about 170,000 clones, 82% seen once. This specimen belongs to a study of blood T cell repertoires in COVID-19. Study-level information: Sites in the United States, Italy and Spain provided acute and convalescent COVID-19 samples. T cells, B-cell-depleted T cells, or PBMCs provided the cDNA or gDNA that served as material.

The V gene's germline CDR1 is LNHNV and CDR2 YYDKDF (reference sequence). The CDR3 extends over 12 amino acids. The germline V and J ends were trimmed by 0 bases and 8 bases, with 6 bases remaining between them. This sequence was found in a woman in her 70s with acute or convalescent COVID-19. Sequenced input: peripheral blood. V usage is TRBV15 and J usage is TRBJ2-3, with D maybe TRBD2 (5 bases). In DNA form, the CDR3 reads TGTGCCACCAGCAGAGATGGAGGTACGCAGTATTTT. Protein: CATSRDGGTQYF.